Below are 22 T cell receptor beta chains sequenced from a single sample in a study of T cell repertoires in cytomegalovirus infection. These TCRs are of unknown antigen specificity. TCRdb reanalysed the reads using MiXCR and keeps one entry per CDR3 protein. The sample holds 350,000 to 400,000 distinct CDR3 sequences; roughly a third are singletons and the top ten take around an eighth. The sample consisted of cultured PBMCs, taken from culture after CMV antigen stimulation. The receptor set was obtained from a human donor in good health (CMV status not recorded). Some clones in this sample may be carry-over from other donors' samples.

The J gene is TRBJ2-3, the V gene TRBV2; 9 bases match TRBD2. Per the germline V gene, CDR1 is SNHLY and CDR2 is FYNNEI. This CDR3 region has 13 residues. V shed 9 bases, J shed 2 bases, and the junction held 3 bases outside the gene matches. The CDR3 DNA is TGTGCCAGTCAGCGGGAGGCCACAGATACGCAGTATTTT. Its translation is CASQREATDTQYF.

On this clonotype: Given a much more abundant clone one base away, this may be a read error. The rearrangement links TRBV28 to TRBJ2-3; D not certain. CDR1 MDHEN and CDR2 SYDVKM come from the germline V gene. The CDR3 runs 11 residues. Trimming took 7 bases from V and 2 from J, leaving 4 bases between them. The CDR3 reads CASISTDTQYF. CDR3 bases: TGTGCCAGCATCTCCACAGATACGCAGTATTTT.

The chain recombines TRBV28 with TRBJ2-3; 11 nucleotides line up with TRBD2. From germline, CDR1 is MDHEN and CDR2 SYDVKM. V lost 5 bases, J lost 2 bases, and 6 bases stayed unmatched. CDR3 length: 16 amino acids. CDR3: CASSPGTSGFTDTQYF. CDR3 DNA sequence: TGTGCCAGCAGTCCCGGGACTAGCGGCTTCACAGATACGCAGTATTTT.

CDR3 in DNA: TGCGCCAGCAGCCAAGCTCTAGCGGGAGTAGATACGCAGTATTTT. Translation: CASSQALAGVDTQYF. The V gene is TRBV4-1, the J gene TRBJ2-3; 10 nucleotides agree with TRBD2. Per germline, CDR1 MGHRA and CDR2 YSYEKL. The CDR3 is 15 residues long. Trimming removed 1 base from V and 5 bases from J; junction bases left unmatched: 3.

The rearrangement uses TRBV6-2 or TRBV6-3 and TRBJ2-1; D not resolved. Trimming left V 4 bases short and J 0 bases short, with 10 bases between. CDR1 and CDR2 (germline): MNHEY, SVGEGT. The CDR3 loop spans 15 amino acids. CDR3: CASSSRSASYNEQFF. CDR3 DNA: TGTGCCAGCAGTTCCAGGAGCGCCTCCTACAATGAGCAGTTCTTC.

The DNA of the CDR3 is TGTGCCAGCAGCTTTAGGGCATATAATTCACCCCTCCACTTT. Translating gives CASSFRAYNSPLHF. The chain has TRBV11-2 and TRBJ1-6; the D is unclear. V lost 3 bases to trimming and J lost 4 bases, with 7 bases between them. The CDR3 length is 14 residues. Germline V gives CDR1 SGHAT, CDR2 FQNNGV.

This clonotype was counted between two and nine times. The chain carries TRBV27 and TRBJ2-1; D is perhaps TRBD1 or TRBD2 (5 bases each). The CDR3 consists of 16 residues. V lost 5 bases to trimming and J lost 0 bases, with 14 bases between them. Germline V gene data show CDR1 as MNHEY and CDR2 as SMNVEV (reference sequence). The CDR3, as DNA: TGTGCCAGCAGTGATGGGACCGCTAGCTCCTACAATGAGCAGTTCTTC. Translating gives CASSDGTASSYNEQFF.

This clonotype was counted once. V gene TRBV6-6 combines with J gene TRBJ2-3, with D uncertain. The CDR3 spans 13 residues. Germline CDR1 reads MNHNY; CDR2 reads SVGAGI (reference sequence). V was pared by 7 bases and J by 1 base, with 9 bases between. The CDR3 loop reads CASIPRGTDTQYF. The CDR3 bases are TGTGCCAGCATCCCCCGGGGCACAGATACGCAGTATTTT.

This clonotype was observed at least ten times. The CDR3 spells CASSKEAGGNNEQFF. In DNA form, the CDR3 reads TGTGCCAGCAGCAAAGAAGCGGGAGGCAACAATGAGCAGTTCTTC. The rearrangement joins TRBV7-2 to TRBJ2-1; TRBD2 aligns across 9 bases. V lost 5 bases to trimming and J lost 5 bases; unmatched junction nucleotides: 7. The CDR3 totals 15 residues. CDR1 SGHTA and CDR2 FQGNSA come from the germline V gene.

The CDR3 reads CASSSRGLSFESSYEQYV. CDR3 sequence (DNA): TGTGCCAGCAGCTCCCGGGGCCTATCATTCGAATCCTCCTACGAGCAGTACGTC. The chain recombines TRBV11-2 with TRBJ2-7; either TRBD1 or TRBD2 may fit D (5 bases each). V was clipped by 4 bases and J by 0 bases, with 22 bases between them. The germline CDR1 and CDR2 sequences are SGHAT and FQNNGV. CDR3 size: 18 residues.

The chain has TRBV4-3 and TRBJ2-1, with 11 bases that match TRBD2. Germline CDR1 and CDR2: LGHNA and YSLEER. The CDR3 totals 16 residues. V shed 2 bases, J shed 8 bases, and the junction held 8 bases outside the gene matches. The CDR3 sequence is CASSQTRLAGGDEQFF. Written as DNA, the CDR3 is TGCGCCAGCAGCCAAACGAGGCTAGCGGGAGGCGATGAGCAGTTCTTC.

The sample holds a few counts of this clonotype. CDR3 DNA sequence: TGTGCCAGCAGCCCGGGCATCTTCCAAGAGACCCAGTACTTC. As protein: CASSPGIFQETQYF. J is TRBJ2-5 and V is TRBV7-2, with D unclear. The CDR3 length is 14 residues. The germline V and J ends were trimmed by 5 bases and 1 base, with 11 bases remaining between them. Germline CDR1 is SGHTA and CDR2 is FQGNSA. The variable domain in full, completed from reference TRBV7-2 and TRBJ2-5, reads GAGVSQSPSNKVTEKGKDVELRCDPISGHTALYWYRQSLGQGLEFLIYFQGNSAPDKSGLPSDRFSAERTGGSVSTLTIQRTQQEDSAVYLCASSPGIFQETQYFGPGTRLLVL.

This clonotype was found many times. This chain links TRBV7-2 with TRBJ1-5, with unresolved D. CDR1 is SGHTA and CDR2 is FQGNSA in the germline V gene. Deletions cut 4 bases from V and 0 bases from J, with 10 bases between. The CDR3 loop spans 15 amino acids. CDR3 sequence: CASSSQLNSNQPQHF. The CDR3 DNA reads TGTGCCAGCAGCTCCCAATTAAATAGCAATCAGCCCCAGCATTTT.

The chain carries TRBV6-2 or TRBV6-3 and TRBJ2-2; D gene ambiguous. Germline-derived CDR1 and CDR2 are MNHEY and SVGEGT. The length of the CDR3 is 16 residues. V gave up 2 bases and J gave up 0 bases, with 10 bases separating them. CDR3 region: CASSYGSRSNTGELFF. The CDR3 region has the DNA TGTGCCAGCAGTTACGGTAGCAGGTCGAACACCGGGGAGCTGTTTTTT.

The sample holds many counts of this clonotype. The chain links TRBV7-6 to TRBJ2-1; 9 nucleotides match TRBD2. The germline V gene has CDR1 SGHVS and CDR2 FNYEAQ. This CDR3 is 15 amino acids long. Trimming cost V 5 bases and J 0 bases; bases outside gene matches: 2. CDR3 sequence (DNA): TGTGCCAGCAGCGGTAGCGGGGGCTCCTACAATGAGCAGTTCTTC. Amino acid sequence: CASSGSGGSYNEQFF. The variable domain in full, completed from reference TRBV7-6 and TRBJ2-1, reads GAGVSQSPRYKVTKRGQDVALRCDPISGHVSLYWYRQALGQGPEFLTYFNYEAQQDKSGLPNDRFSAERPEGSISTLTIQRTEQRDSAMYRCASSGSGGSYNEQFFGPGTRLTVL.

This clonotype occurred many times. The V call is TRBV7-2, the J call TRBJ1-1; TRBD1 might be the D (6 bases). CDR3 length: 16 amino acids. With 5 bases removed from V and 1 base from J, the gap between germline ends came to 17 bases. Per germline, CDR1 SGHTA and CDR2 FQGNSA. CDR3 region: CASSASRGGRNTEAFF. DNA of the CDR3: TGTGCCAGCAGCGCTAGTAGGGGGGGGCGGAACACTGAAGCTTTCTTT.

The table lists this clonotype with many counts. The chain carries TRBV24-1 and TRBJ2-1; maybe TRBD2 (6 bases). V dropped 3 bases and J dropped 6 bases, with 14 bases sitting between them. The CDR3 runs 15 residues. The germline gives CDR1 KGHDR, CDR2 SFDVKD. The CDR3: CATSDPGIAANEQFF. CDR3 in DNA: TGTGCCACCAGTGATCCCGGGATAGCGGCCAATGAGCAGTTCTTC.

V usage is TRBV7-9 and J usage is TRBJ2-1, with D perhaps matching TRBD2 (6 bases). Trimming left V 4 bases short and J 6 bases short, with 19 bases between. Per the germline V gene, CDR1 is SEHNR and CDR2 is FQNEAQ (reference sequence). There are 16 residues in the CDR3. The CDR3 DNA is TGTGCCAGCAGCTCCGCTGCCGGGACTTTCTTCAATGAGCAGTTCTTC. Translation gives CASSSAAGTFFNEQFF.

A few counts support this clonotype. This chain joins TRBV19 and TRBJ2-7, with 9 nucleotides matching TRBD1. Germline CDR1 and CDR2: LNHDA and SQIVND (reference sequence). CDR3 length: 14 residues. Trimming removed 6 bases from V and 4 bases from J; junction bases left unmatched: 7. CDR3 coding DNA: TGTGCCAGTAGCACCGGGACAGGGAGGTACGAGCAGTACTTC. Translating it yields CASSTGTGRYEQYF. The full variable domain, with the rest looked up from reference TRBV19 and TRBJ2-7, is DGGITQSPKYLFRKEGQNVTLSCEQNLNHDAMYWYRQDPGQGLRLIYYSQIVNDFQKGDIAEGYSVSREKKESFPLTVTSAQKNPTAFYLCASSTGTGRYEQYFGPGTRLTVT.

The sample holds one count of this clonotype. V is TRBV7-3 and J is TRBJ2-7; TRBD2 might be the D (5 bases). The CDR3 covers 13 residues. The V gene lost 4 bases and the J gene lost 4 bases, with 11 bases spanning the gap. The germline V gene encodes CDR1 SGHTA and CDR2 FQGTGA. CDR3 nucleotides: TGTGCCAGCAGCTCACAGCCGGGATACGAGCAGTACTTC. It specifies CASSSQPGYEQYF.

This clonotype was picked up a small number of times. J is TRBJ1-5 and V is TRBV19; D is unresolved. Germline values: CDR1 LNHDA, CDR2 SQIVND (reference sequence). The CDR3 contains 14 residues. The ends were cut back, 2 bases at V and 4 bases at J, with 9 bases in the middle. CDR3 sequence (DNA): TGTGCCAGTAGTATACAGGTTGAAAATCAGCCCCAGCATTTT. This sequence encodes CASSIQVENQPQHF. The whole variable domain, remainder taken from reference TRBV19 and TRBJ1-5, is DGGITQSPKYLFRKEGQNVTLSCEQNLNHDAMYWYRQDPGQGLRLIYYSQIVNDFQKGDIAEGYSVSREKKESFPLTVTSAQKNPTAFYLCASSIQVENQPQHFGDGTRLSIL.

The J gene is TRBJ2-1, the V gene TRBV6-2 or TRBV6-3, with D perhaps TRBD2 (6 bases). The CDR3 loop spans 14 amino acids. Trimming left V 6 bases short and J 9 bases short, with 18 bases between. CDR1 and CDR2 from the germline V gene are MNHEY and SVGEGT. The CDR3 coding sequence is TGTGCCAGCAGGGAACGACTAGAATTGGCTGAGCAGTTCTTC. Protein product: CASRERLELAEQFF.